Listed below are T cell receptor beta chains from one sample, sequenced in a study of T-cell reconstitution after alpha-beta-depleted transplantation in children. Via MiXCR, TCRdb re-called the PCR reads, giving one row per CDR3 protein. This sample has more than 400,000 distinct CDR3 sequences; 43% occur once, and the top ten carry roughly a quarter. The sequencing here drew on PBMCs, taken before TCRalphabeta/CD19-depleted stem cell transplant. The receptors were gathered from a girl aged 2-10 years with aplastic anemia, due to receive a stem cell transplant. CDR3s include the opening cysteine and the closing phenylalanine or tryptophan. D genes are given only for firm matches. For some rows the clone size is stated as once, few or many, or as a class when expanded; others skip it.

j_call d_call clone_size v_call cdr3_nt cdr3_aa
TRBJ2-7 TRBD2 few TRBV5-8 TGTGCCAGCAGCCGTAGCGGGAGCCTTTCCTACGAGCAGTACTTC CASSRSGSLSYEQYF
TRBJ1-4 - - TRBV6-5 TGTGCCAGCAGTTACCGATTCCGGGCCAATGAAAAACTGTTTTTT CASSYRFRANEKLFF
TRBJ2-5 - - TRBV29-1 TGCAGCGTTGAGGCAGGGGCCGGAGAGACCCAGTACTTC CSVEAGAGETQYF
TRBJ2-5 TRBD1 - TRBV4-2 TGTGCCAGCAGCCAAGCATTGGGACAGTCGCAAGAGACCCAGTACTTC CASSQALGQSQETQYF
TRBJ2-1 TRBD2 many TRBV25-1 TGTGCCAGCAGTTCTAGCGGGATCTACAATGAGCAGTTCTTC CASSSSGIYNEQFF
TRBJ2-1 TRBD2 many TRBV7-6 TGTGCCAGCAGCCCCGGAGGACTAGCGTTCTACCACAATGAGCAGTTCTTC CASSPGGLAFYHNEQFF
TRBJ2-5 - many TRBV3-1 TGTGCCAGCAGCCAAGGAACGAACCAAGAGACCCAGTACTTC CASSQGTNQETQYF
TRBJ1-2 - many TRBV7-9 TGTGCCAGCAGCTCGGACAGTAGTAGCTACACCTTC CASSSDSSSYTF
TRBJ2-3 TRBD2 - TRBV6-1 TGTGCCAGCAGTCCCTTCGCCAGCGGGAGCCGGGATACGCAGTATTTT CASSPFASGSRDTQYF
TRBJ2-5 - - TRBV18 TGTGCCAGCTCACTTTCTCAGAGTGGAGAGACCCAGTACTTC CASSLSQSGETQYF
TRBJ2-1 - many TRBV3-1 TGTGCCAGCAGCCAAGCGGGACCCTACAATGAGGTGCAGTTCTTC CASSQAGPYNEVQFF
TRBJ2-7 - - TRBV20-1 TGCAGTGCTAGGTGGCTAGTGGATTACGAGCAGTACTTC CSARWLVDYEQYF
TRBJ2-3 - many TRBV20-1 TGCAGTGCAGCGACGTTAGCGGTGACTAGCACAGATACGCAGTATTTT CSAATLAVTSTDTQYF
TRBJ2-5 - - TRBV29-1 TGCAGCGTTGAACCCCTAGGGAAACAAGAGACCCAGTACTTC CSVEPLGKQETQYF
TRBJ1-1 TRBD1 - TRBV7-2 TGTGCCAGCAGCTTAGGGGACAGCCACACTGAAGCTTTCTTT CASSLGDSHTEAFF
TRBJ1-5 TRBD1 - TRBV20-1 TGCAGTGCTAGGATGACAGGGGGCGGTCAGCCCCAGCATTTT CSARMTGGGQPQHF
TRBJ2-5 - - TRBV12-3/TRBV12-4 TGTGCCAGCAGCCTAGACACCTCAGGGGCAGAGACCCAGTACTTC CASSLDTSGAETQYF
TRBJ2-5 - many TRBV4-3 TGCGCCAGCAGCCAAAGGGTCTCGGAGACCCAGTACTTC CASSQRVSETQYF
TRBJ2-7 - many TRBV28 TGTGCCAGCAGTCCCCCCGGTTCAAATTACGAGCAGTACTTC CASSPPGSNYEQYF
TRBJ2-6 TRBD1 many TRBV20-1 TGCAGTGCGGACAGGTCCAACTCCTTCTCTGGGGCCAACGTCCTGACTTTC CSADRSNSFSGANVLTF
TRBJ2-6 - - TRBV5-1 TGCGCCAGCAGCTTGGTACAGGGTTCCTCTGGGGCCAACGTCCTGACTTTC CASSLVQGSSGANVLTF
TRBJ1-4 - - TRBV20-1 TGCAGTGCCTACCCGGTCGGAACCAATGAAAAACTGTTTTTT CSAYPVGTNEKLFF
TRBJ1-1 - many TRBV12-3/TRBV12-4 TGTGCCAGTACCCTAAACGAGGGAGGGCGGGGTGCTGAAGCTTTCTTT CASTLNEGGRGAEAFF
TRBJ1-1 - - TRBV5-1 TGCGCCAGCAGCCCTTCCGGGTGGCCGGTTGACACTGAAGCTTTCTTT CASSPSGWPVDTEAFF
TRBJ2-3 - - TRBV5-1 TGCGCCAGCAGCTTGGAGTCAGTTAGCACAGATACGCAGTATTTT CASSLESVSTDTQYF
TRBJ2-4 - - TRBV3-1 TGTGCCTGCTCCCAAGAGACAGGACCCCTAGCCAAAAACATTCAGTACTTC CACSQETGPLAKNIQYF
TRBJ2-2 TRBD2 once TRBV5-1 TGCGCCAGCAGGGCGGGGGGGCCCCTGGCCACCGGGGAGCTGTTTTTT CASRAGGPLATGELFF